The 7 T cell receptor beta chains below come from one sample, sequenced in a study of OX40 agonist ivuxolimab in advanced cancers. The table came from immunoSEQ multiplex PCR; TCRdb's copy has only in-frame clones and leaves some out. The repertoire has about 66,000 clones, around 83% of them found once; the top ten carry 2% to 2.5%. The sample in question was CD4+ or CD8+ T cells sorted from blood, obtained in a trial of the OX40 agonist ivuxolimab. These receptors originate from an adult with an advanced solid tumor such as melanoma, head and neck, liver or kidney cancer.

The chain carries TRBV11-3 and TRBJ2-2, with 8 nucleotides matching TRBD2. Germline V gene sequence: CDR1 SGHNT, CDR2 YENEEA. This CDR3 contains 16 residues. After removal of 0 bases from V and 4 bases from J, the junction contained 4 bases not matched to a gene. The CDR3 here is CASSLDPAGVTGELFF. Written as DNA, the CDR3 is TGTGCCAGCAGCTTAGATCCAGCGGGAGTCACCGGGGAGCTGTTTTTT.

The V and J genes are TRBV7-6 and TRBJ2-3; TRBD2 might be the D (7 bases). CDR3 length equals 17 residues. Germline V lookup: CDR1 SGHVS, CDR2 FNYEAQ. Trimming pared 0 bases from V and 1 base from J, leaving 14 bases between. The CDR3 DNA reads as TGTGCCAGCAGCTTAGCGGGGGGGCAGGGCCGCACAGATACGCAGTATTTT. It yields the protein CASSLAGGQGRTDTQYF. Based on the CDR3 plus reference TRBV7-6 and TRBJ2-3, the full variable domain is GAGVSQSPRYKVTKRGQDVALRCDPISGHVSLYWYRQALGQGPEFLTYFNYEAQQDKSGLPNDRFSAERPEGSISTLTIQRTEQRDSAMYRCASSLAGGQGRTDTQYFGPGTRLTVL.

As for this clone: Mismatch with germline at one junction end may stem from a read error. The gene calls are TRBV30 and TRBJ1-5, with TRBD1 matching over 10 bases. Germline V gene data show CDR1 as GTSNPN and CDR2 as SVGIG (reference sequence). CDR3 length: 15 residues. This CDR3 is CTWSRTGGVNQPQHF. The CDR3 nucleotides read TGTACCTGGAGTCGGACAGGGGGTGTCAATCAGCCCCAGCATTTT.

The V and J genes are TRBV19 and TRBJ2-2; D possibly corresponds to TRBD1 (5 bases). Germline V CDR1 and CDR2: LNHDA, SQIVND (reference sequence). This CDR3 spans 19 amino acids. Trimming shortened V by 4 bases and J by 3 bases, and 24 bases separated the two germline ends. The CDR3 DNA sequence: TGTGCCAGTAGTACCATTCCGGGTGTAGGACAATGGCACACCGGGGAGCTGTTTTTT. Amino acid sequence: CASSTIPGVGQWHTGELFF.

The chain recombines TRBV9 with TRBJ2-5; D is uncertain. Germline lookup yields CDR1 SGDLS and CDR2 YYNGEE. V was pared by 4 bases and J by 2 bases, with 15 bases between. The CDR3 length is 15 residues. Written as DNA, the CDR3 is TGTGCCAGCAGCCCGAGTACGAGGTTTCAAGAGACCCAGTACTTC. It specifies CASSPSTRFQETQYF.

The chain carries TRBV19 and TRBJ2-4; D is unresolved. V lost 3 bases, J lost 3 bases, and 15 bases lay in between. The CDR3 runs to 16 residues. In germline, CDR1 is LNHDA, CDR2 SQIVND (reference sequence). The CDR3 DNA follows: TGTGCCAGTAGTATCAATCTACTGAATGACAAAAACATTCAGTACTTC. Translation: CASSINLLNDKNIQYF.

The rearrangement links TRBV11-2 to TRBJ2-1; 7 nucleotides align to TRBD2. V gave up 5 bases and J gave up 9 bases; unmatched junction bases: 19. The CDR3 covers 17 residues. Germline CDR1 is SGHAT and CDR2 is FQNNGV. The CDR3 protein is CASSPDWAGEELGEQFF. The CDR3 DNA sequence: TGTGCCAGCAGCCCTGATTGGGCGGGAGAGGAGTTGGGTGAGCAGTTCTTC.